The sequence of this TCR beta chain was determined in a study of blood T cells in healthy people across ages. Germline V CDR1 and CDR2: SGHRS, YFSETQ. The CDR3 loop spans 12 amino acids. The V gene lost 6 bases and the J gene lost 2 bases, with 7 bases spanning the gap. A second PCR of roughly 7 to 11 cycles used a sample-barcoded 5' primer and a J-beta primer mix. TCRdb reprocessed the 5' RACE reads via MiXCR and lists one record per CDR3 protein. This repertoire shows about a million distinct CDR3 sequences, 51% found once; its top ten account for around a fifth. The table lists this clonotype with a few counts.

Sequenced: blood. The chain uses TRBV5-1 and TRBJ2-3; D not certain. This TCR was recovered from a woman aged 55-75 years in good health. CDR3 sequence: CASNRDTDTQYF. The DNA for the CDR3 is TGCGCCAGCAACAGAGACACAGATACGCAGTATTTT.